Below are 21 T cell receptor beta chains sequenced from a single sample in a study of cytomegalovirus exposure and HLA in healthy donors. PCR involved 60 Vbeta and 13 Jbeta primers. Method: immunoSEQ multiplex PCR; TCRdb's copy keeps in-frame clones and lacks some. The data show 250,000 or so clones, roughly 91% seen once. Sequenced material: PBMCs. The receptors come from a girl aged 2 to 9 in good health and CMV-seronegative.

CDR3 amino acids: CASSLGTGVDTEAFF. As DNA, the CDR3 is TGTGCCAGCAGCCTAGGGACAGGGGTGGACACTGAAGCTTTCTTT. The chain employs TRBV5-8 and TRBJ1-1; 10 bases match TRBD1. There are 15 residues in the CDR3. From germline, CDR1 is SGHTS and CDR2 YDEGEE. V lost 4 bases, J lost 3 bases, and 6 bases stayed unmatched.

The chain recombines TRBV19 with TRBJ2-1; 10 bases map to TRBD1. The CDR3 is made up of 15 amino acids. V dropped 5 bases and J dropped 6; count of bases not matched to a gene: 7. Per the germline V gene, CDR1 is LNHDA and CDR2 is SQIVND (reference sequence). CDR3 sequence: CASSADRDRGNEQFF. The CDR3, as DNA: TGTGCCAGTAGTGCGGACCGGGACAGGGGCAATGAGCAGTTCTTC.

This rearrangement joins TRBV11-2 to TRBJ2-6; D is perhaps TRBD2 (6 bases). Per germline, CDR1 SGHAT and CDR2 FQNNGV. Trimming removed 5 bases from V and 1 base from J, with 12 bases in between. This CDR3 contains 16 residues. CDR3 residues: CASSRGAGSGANVLTF. The CDR3 DNA reads as TGTGCCAGCAGCCGCGGAGCGGGTTCTGGGGCCAACGTCCTGACTTTC.

This chain links TRBV10-3 with TRBJ2-3, with 9 bases fitting TRBD2. The CDR3 totals 20 residues. Germline assignment: CDR1 ENHRY and CDR2 SYGVKD. Germline trimming cut 3 bases from V and 0 bases from J; bases unmatched to any gene: 16. The CDR3 region is CAISDRVKASGAASTDTQYF. The CDR3, as DNA: TGTGCCATCAGTGATAGGGTGAAGGCTAGCGGGGCAGCTAGCACAGATACGCAGTATTTT.

V is TRBV6-1 and J is TRBJ2-7; tentatively, D is TRBD2 (5 bases). The V and J ends lost 10 bases and 0 bases respectively, with 13 bases between them. Looked up from germline, CDR1 is MNHNS and CDR2 is SASEGT. The CDR3 runs 13 residues. The CDR3 spells CATRTVSSYEQYF. CDR3 DNA: TGTGCCACCAGGACTGTGAGCTCCTACGAGCAGTACTTC.

The chain recombines TRBV6-1 with TRBJ2-3; D is perhaps TRBD2 (6 bases). Trimming pared 4 bases from V and 0 bases from J, leaving 11 bases between. Per the germline V gene, CDR1 is MNHNS and CDR2 is SASEGT. This CDR3 is built from 15 residues. CDR3 sequence (DNA): TGTGCCAGCAGTGTCCTAGCGATAAGCACAGATACGCAGTATTTT. Its protein product is CASSVLAISTDTQYF.

V is TRBV11-2 and J is TRBJ2-5; D not certain. Germline CDR1 and CDR2: SGHAT and FQNNGV. Trimming shortened V by 7 bases and J by 2 bases, and 5 bases separated the two germline ends. The CDR3 consists of 11 residues. The CDR3, as DNA: TGTGCCAGCACGGAGCAAGAGACCCAGTACTTC. Translating it yields CASTEQETQYF.

The chain has TRBV28 and TRBJ1-6, with D possibly being TRBD1 (5 bases). The CDR3 extends over 13 amino acids. Germline V gene data show CDR1 as MDHEN and CDR2 as SYDVKM. V gave up 6 bases and J gave up 14 bases, with 17 bases separating them. In DNA form, the CDR3 reads TGTGCCAGCAGCCAGAATATAGACAGAACCCTCCACTTT. This translates into CASSQNIDRTLHF.

V is TRBV6-6 and J is TRBJ2-1; TRBD1 agrees at 8 bases. J lost 0 bases, V lost 2 bases, and 3 bases had no gene match. Per germline, CDR1 MNHNY and CDR2 SVGAGI (reference sequence). This CDR3 spans 16 amino acids. The CDR3 DNA reads as TGTGCCAGCAGTTACCGACAGGGGAGCTCCTACAATGAGCAGTTCTTC. The encoded protein is CASSYRQGSSYNEQFF.

The V and J genes are TRBV6-7 and TRBJ2-7; 7 positions match TRBD1. TRBV6-7 is an ORF for which the function is uncertain. V shed 4 bases, J shed 2 bases, and the junction held 2 bases outside the gene matches. This CDR3 spans 13 amino acids. The CDR3 DNA reads TGTGCCAGCAGTTCAGACAGGGCCTACGAGCAGTACTTC. Protein: CASSSDRAYEQYF.

The chain carries TRBV7-9 and TRBJ2-7; TRBD1 agrees at 10 bases. The CDR3 contains 15 residues. Germline V gene lookup returns CDR1 SEHNR and CDR2 FQNEAQ (reference sequence). The V gene end was trimmed by 1 base and the J gene end by 4 bases; junction bases not matched to a gene: 4. CDR3 in DNA: TGTGCCAGCAGCTTAGTCGTGGGACAGGGGTACGAGCAGTACTTC. Protein product: CASSLVVGQGYEQYF.

The gene calls are TRBV28 and TRBJ2-7; 12 bases match TRBD2. CDR3 length: 15 amino acids. CDR1 and CDR2 (germline): MDHEN, SYDVKM. V lost 4 bases to trimming and J lost 3 bases; unmatched junction nucleotides: 4. The CDR3 DNA is TGTGCCAGCAGTTCGACTAGCGGGGGTTTCTACGAGCAGTACTTC. This translates into CASSSTSGGFYEQYF.

This clone was found once. This chain connects TRBV5-6 to TRBJ2-6, with 7 bases identical to TRBD1. CDR1 and CDR2 from the germline V gene are SGHDT and YYEEEE. This CDR3 contains 18 residues. After removal of 4 bases from V and 0 bases from J, the junction contained 10 bases not matched to a gene. The CDR3 protein is CASSTPGQTFSGANVLTF. The CDR3 region has the DNA TGTGCCAGCAGCACTCCGGGACAGACCTTCTCTGGGGCCAACGTCCTGACTTTC.

The rearrangement joins TRBV5-6 to TRBJ1-6, with no clear D. Per germline, CDR1 SGHDT and CDR2 YYEEEE. Trimming shortened V by 0 bases and J by 9 bases, and 7 bases separated the two germline ends. The CDR3 loop spans 13 amino acids. CDR3: CASSLGIGSPLHF. The CDR3 region has the DNA TGTGCCAGCAGCTTGGGAATCGGTTCACCCCTCCACTTT.

V is TRBV28 and J is TRBJ1-5; D might be TRBD1 (6 bases). The CDR3 loop spans 15 amino acids. Trimming shortened V by 3 bases and J by 5 bases, and 14 bases separated the two germline ends. Germline loops: CDR1 MDHEN, CDR2 SYDVKM. CDR3 region: CASSFPRGDHQPQHF. Here the CDR3 DNA reads TGTGCCAGCAGTTTCCCCAGGGGCGACCATCAGCCCCAGCATTTT.

This chain uses TRBV5-1 with TRBJ1-2, with 10 bases that match TRBD1. Unmatched junction bases numbered 4, after V lost 2 bases and J lost 6 bases. Germline CDR1 is SGHRS and CDR2 is YFSETQ. The CDR3 length is 14 residues. The CDR3 region has the DNA TGCGCCAGCAGCTTCTTTGGACAGGGGGATGGCTACACCTTC. It yields the protein CASSFFGQGDGYTF.

This chain connects TRBV28 to TRBJ2-7; no definite D call. The CDR3 extends over 14 amino acids. V lost 7 bases, J lost 0 bases, and 13 bases lay in between. From germline, CDR1 is MDHEN and CDR2 SYDVKM. In DNA form, the CDR3 reads TGTGCCAGCACCACACAGTTAGGCTCCTACGAGCAGTACTTC. Translating it yields CASTTQLGSYEQYF.

V usage is TRBV18 and J usage is TRBJ2-7; 9 nucleotides align to TRBD1. Per the germline V gene, CDR1 is KGHSH and CDR2 is LQKENI. CDR3 length equals 15 residues. J gave up 2 bases and V 0 bases, and 2 bases lay outside the gene matches. The DNA for the CDR3 is TGTGCCAGCTCACCACCAGGGACAGGGACCTACGAGCAGTACTTC. It codes for CASSPPGTGTYEQYF.

This chain uses TRBV18 with TRBJ2-7; TRBD2 aligns across 9 bases. The junction had 6 bases not matched to a gene; V was cut back by 4 bases and J by 2 bases. This CDR3 has 15 amino acids. CDR1 and CDR2 from the germline V gene are KGHSH and LQKENI. The CDR3 DNA reads TGTGCCAGCTCACGGGCAGCGGGAGGAACCTACGAGCAGTACTTC. It codes for CASSRAAGGTYEQYF. The variable domain in full, completed from reference TRBV18 and TRBJ2-7, reads NAGVMQNPRHLVRRRGQEARLRCSPMKGHSHVYWYRQLPEEGLKFMVYLQKENIIDESGMPKERFSAEFPKEGPSILRIQQVVRGDSAAYFCASSRAAGGTYEQYFGPGTRLTVT.

The chain uses TRBV9 and TRBJ1-1, with 10 positions matching TRBD1. Germline CDR1 SGDLS, CDR2 YYNGEE. The CDR3 has 15 amino acids. The V and J ends lost 4 bases and 11 bases, in that order; junction bases with no gene match: 14. Here the CDR3 DNA reads TGTGCCAGCAGCACGCCGCTCCGGGACAGGGGACATGCTTTCTTT. Residues: CASSTPLRDRGHAFF.

The chain couples TRBV15 to TRBJ2-7; the D is unclear. This CDR3 has 14 residues. Germline lookup yields CDR1 LNHNV and CDR2 YYDKDF (reference sequence). V lost 1 base, J lost 5 bases, and 12 bases lay in between. This CDR3 is CATSRGSLPDEQYF. CDR3 nucleotide sequence: TGTGCCACCAGCAGAGGATCCCTCCCGGACGAGCAGTACTTC. The full variable domain, its missing parts supplied by reference TRBV15 and TRBJ2-7, is DAMVIQNPRYQVTQFGKPVTLSCSQTLNHNVMYWYQQKSSQAPKLLFHYYDKDFNNEADTPDNFQSRRPNTSFCFLDIRSPGLGDTAMYLCATSRGSLPDEQYFGPGTRLTVT.